One sample yielded the 7 T cell receptor beta chains listed below, sequenced in a study of blood T cell repertoires in COVID-19. Clones were read by immunoSEQ multiplex PCR, and TCRdb kept only the in-frame ones, dropping some. The table lists a few hundred thousand clones, over 65% of them singletons. The specimen sequenced was peripheral blood. The origin of the receptors is a human donor with acute or convalescent COVID-19. The donor label of this sample is uncertain.

This clone was detected only a few times. V usage is TRBV12-3 or TRBV12-4 and J usage is TRBJ1-2; maybe TRBD1 (5 bases). The CDR3 is 13 residues long. V was trimmed by 5 bases and J by 6 bases, leaving 13 bases between them. CDR3 DNA: TGTGCCAGCAGTCGGGGGAACTCCAATGGCTACACCTTC. It specifies CASSRGNSNGYTF.

This chain joins TRBV7-6 and TRBJ1-1, with 12 bases fitting TRBD1. The length of the CDR3 is 15 residues. The V and J ends lost 1 base and 7 bases, in that order; junction bases with no gene match: 4. Germline V CDR1 and CDR2: SGHVS, FNYEAQ. The CDR3 sequence is CASSLGGTGGYEAFF. CDR3 sequence (DNA): TGTGCCAGCAGCTTAGGGGGGACAGGGGGCTATGAAGCTTTCTTT.

This chain joins TRBV6-6 and TRBJ1-5, with 9 bases fitting TRBD1. This CDR3 has 14 amino acids. V gave up 2 bases and J gave up 7 bases; unmatched junction bases: 3. Germline CDR1 is MNHNY and CDR2 is SVGAGI (reference sequence). CDR3 region: CASSYTGGRQPQHF. The CDR3 DNA reads as TGTGCCAGCAGTTACACAGGGGGCAGGCAGCCCCAGCATTTT.

This chain links TRBV25-1 with TRBJ2-7, with 9 bases that match TRBD2. The CDR3 runs 17 residues. Germline CDR1 and CDR2: MGHDK and SYGVNS. With V trimmed by 0 bases and J by 5 bases, 11 bases remained unmatched. CDR3 region: CASSEYLPGTSIHEQYF. CDR3 sequence (DNA): TGTGCCAGCAGTGAATACTTGCCCGGGACTAGCATCCACGAGCAGTACTTC.

CDR3 coding DNA: TGTGCCAGCAGCTTAGGGGGAGACAATGAGCAGTTCTTC. This sequence encodes CASSLGGDNEQFF. V usage is TRBV11-3 and J usage is TRBJ2-1; perhaps TRBD2 as D (5 bases). There are 13 residues in the CDR3. CDR1 and CDR2 (germline): SGHNT, YENEEA. Trimming took 1 base from V and 5 from J, leaving 6 bases between them.

V gene TRBV28 combines with J gene TRBJ1-5; TRBD1 matches 7 bases. The germline CDR1 and CDR2 sequences are MDHEN and SYDVKM. The CDR3 consists of 17 residues. After removal of 4 bases from V and 2 bases from J, the junction contained 11 bases not matched to a gene. The CDR3 loop is CASSSFQGTVGNQPQHF. The CDR3 region has the DNA TGTGCCAGCAGTTCCTTCCAGGGGACAGTGGGCAATCAGCCCCAGCATTTT.

This chain joins TRBV6-4 and TRBJ1-1; possibly TRBD1 for D (6 bases). The ends were cut back, 6 bases at V and 8 bases at J, with 19 bases in the middle. CDR1 and CDR2 (germline): MRHNA, SNTAGT. The CDR3 length is 14 residues. CDR3 DNA sequence: TGTGCCAGCAGACGAAGTAGGGGAGGGGGAGAAGCTTTCTTT. It codes for CASRRSRGGGEAFF.